One and the same sample provided the 28 T cell receptor beta chains below, sequenced in a study of T cell repertoires in cytomegalovirus infection (dated 2019 in TCRdb). Sequencing relied on an Illumina HiSeq 1500. Starting from the raw public reads, TCRdb applied fastp trimming at Q25, assembled clones with MiXCR and retained in-frame beta chains. Rows with one shared CDR3 protein collapse into an entry with the most common genes and DNA. The table for this sample lists 300,000 or so distinct CDR3 sequences; about 23% of them were counted only once. The ten largest clones capture about 15% of the sample. Sequencing was performed on PBMCs. The source of these receptors is a human donor in good health (CMV status not recorded). Some clones in this sample may be carry-over from other donors' samples.

This clonotype was recorded once. This rearrangement joins TRBV14 to TRBJ2-3, with 14 bases aligning to TRBD2. Trimming cost V 0 bases and J 2 bases; bases outside gene matches: 10. Germline assignment: CDR1 SGHDN and CDR2 FVKESK. The CDR3 is made up of 20 amino acids. The CDR3 loop is CASSQEGLAGAHRLTDTQYF. CDR3 nucleotide sequence: TGTGCCAGCAGCCAAGAGGGACTAGCGGGAGCCCATCGACTCACAGATACGCAGTATTTT.

The rearrangement uses TRBV3-1 and TRBJ2-3, with a tentative D call TRBD2 (6 bases). CDR1 is LGHDT and CDR2 is YNNKEL in the germline V gene (reference sequence). With 4 bases removed from V and 4 bases from J, the gap between germline ends came to 24 bases. CDR3 length: 18 amino acids. The CDR3 region is CASSLSPWEEGRADTQYF. The CDR3 coding sequence is TGTGCCAGCAGCCTTTCCCCCTGGGAGGAGGGACGGGCAGATACGCAGTATTTT.

The chain is built from TRBV20-1 and TRBJ2-7; D is ambiguous. The length of the CDR3 is 14 residues. Trimming pared 0 bases from V and 3 bases from J, leaving 12 bases between. The germline gives CDR1 DFQATT, CDR2 SNEGSKA (reference sequence). In DNA, the CDR3 is TGCAGTGCTAGAGAGATCGCAAACTACTACGAGCAGTACTTC. It translates to CSAREIANYYEQYF.

This clonotype was counted ten times or more. The chain uses TRBV7-2 and TRBJ2-1, with 16 bases that match TRBD2. The CDR3 runs 18 residues. The V segment lost 3 bases and the J segment 4 bases; nucleotides outside the gene matches: 6. Germline values: CDR1 SGHTA, CDR2 FQGNSA. CDR3 loop: CASSFGTSGRATYNEQFF. The CDR3 bases are TGTGCCAGCAGCTTCGGGACTAGCGGGAGGGCCACATACAATGAGCAGTTCTTC.

There are many counts of this clonotype. The chain carries TRBV7-2 and TRBJ1-2; no clear D gene. The germline V gene encodes CDR1 SGHTA and CDR2 FQGNSA. Trimming took off 1 base at V and 5 bases at J, with 8 bases between the two ends. The CDR3 consists of 13 residues. The CDR3, as DNA: TGTGCCAGCAGCTTAGGGACGGAATATGGCTACACCTTC. It codes for CASSLGTEYGYTF.

This clonotype showed up many times. The V call is TRBV12-3 or TRBV12-4, the J call TRBJ2-1; 11 bases match TRBD2. With V trimmed by 1 base and J by 9 bases, 8 bases remained unmatched. The CDR3 has 16 amino acids. The CDR3 coding sequence is TGTGCCAGCAGTTTAGGTCTAGCGGGAGGAGGAAGTGAGCAGTTCTTC. This gives the protein CASSLGLAGGGSEQFF.

This clonotype was counted ten times or more. The chain has TRBV7-8 and TRBJ2-2, with unresolved D. V was cut by 2 bases and J by 0 bases, with 10 bases left in between. This CDR3 has 16 amino acids. Germline loops: CDR1 SGHVS, CDR2 FQNEAQ. The CDR3 DNA follows: TGTGCCAGCAGCTTACGGCAGAGGCCGAACACCGGGGAGCTGTTTTTT. This sequence encodes CASSLRQRPNTGELFF.

In its sample, this clonotype was seen a few times. The genes are TRBV6-1 and TRBJ2-7, with TRBD2 identical over 7 bases. With V trimmed by 2 bases and J by 3 bases, 7 bases remained unmatched. Germline CDR1 is MNHNS and CDR2 is SASEGT. The CDR3 totals 15 residues. The CDR3, as DNA: TGTGCCAGCAGTGAATGGGAGGGTAACGTCTACGAGCAGTACTTC. It is translated as CASSEWEGNVYEQYF.

The chain employs TRBV7-2 and TRBJ2-7; 8 nucleotides line up with TRBD2. This CDR3 region has 14 residues. CDR1 is SGHTA and CDR2 is FQGNSA in the germline V gene. V shed 3 bases and J 4 bases; nucleotides not matched to a gene: 5. The CDR3 reads CASSFGGRTYEQYF. CDR3 nucleotides: TGTGCCAGCAGCTTTGGCGGGAGGACATACGAGCAGTACTTC.

The table lists this clonotype with a few counts. The chain recombines TRBV29-1 with TRBJ2-5; D may correspond to TRBD1 or TRBD2 (5 bases each). Germline CDR1 reads SQVTM; CDR2 reads ANQGSEA. V shed 7 bases and J shed 4 bases, with 25 bases lying between them. The CDR3 consists of 16 residues. The CDR3 DNA reads TGCAGCGCCTCCCCAACTGGGGGTCTAATGGGAGAGACCCAGTACTTC. Its protein product is CSASPTGGLMGETQYF.

This clonotype was counted only a few times. The V call is TRBV5-1, the J call TRBJ1-6, with 7 bases identical to TRBD1. J was trimmed by 4 bases and V by 4 bases; bases with no gene match: 8. Germline loops: CDR1 SGHRS, CDR2 YFSETQ. The CDR3 is 16 residues long. CDR3 nucleotide sequence: TGCGCCAGCAGCAAATCCGGGACAGATTATAATTCACCCCTCCACTTT. It codes for CASSKSGTDYNSPLHF.

The V and J genes are TRBV6-1 and TRBJ2-1, with 9 bases aligning to TRBD2. Unmatched junction bases numbered 7, after V lost 7 bases and J lost 6 bases. Germline loops: CDR1 MNHNS, CDR2 SASEGT. The CDR3 extends over 14 amino acids. The DNA of the CDR3 is TGTGCCAGCAATGGGGGACTAGCTCTCAATGAGCAGTTCTTC. Protein product: CASNGGLALNEQFF.

The sample holds one count of this clonotype. V usage is TRBV27 and J usage is TRBJ1-5; TRBD1 is a possible D gene (6 bases). Per the germline V gene, CDR1 is MNHEY and CDR2 is SMNVEV (reference sequence). Deletions cut 8 bases from V and 7 bases from J, with 18 bases between. This CDR3 is 14 amino acids long. The CDR3 region has the DNA TGTGCCAGCCGGACTTCAGGGGCCAGCCAGCCCCAGCATTTT. Protein sequence: CASRTSGASQPQHF.

The V call is TRBV15, the J call TRBJ2-3; D is undetermined. CDR1 is LNHNV, CDR2 YYDKDF, per germline (reference sequence). The V end was cut by 0 bases, the J end by 4 bases, with 8 bases between. The CDR3 contains 14 residues. The CDR3 here is CATSRDPPPDTQYF. The CDR3 DNA reads as TGTGCCACCAGCAGAGATCCCCCCCCAGATACGCAGTATTTT.

This clonotype was seen a few times. This chain uses TRBV20-1 with TRBJ2-7, with 10 bases lining up with TRBD2. The ends lost 0 bases at V and 0 bases at J; junction bases unmatched: 2. Looked up from germline, CDR1 is DFQATT and CDR2 is SNEGSKA (reference sequence). The CDR3 covers 15 residues. The CDR3: CSARELAGISYEQYF. CDR3 DNA: TGCAGTGCTAGAGAACTAGCGGGAATCTCCTACGAGCAGTACTTC.

This clonotype was found many times. The V and J genes are TRBV6-2 or TRBV6-3 and TRBJ1-5; D call uncertain. Germline V gives CDR1 MNHEY, CDR2 SVGEGT. The CDR3 runs 16 residues. V was clipped by 2 bases and J by 3 bases, with 14 bases between them. This CDR3 is CASSYPGVGHNQPQHF. The CDR3 DNA reads as TGTGCCAGCAGTTACCCCGGTGTTGGCCACAATCAGCCCCAGCATTTT.

This clonotype was observed many times. Written as DNA, the CDR3 is TGTGCCAGCAGCTTTAAGGGGGACACCTATGGCTACACCTTC. Protein product: CASSFKGDTYGYTF. The rearrangement joins TRBV7-2 to TRBJ1-2; possibly TRBD1 for D (6 bases). Trimming took 3 bases from V and 4 from J, leaving 12 bases between them. CDR3 length: 14 residues. Germline CDR1 is SGHTA and CDR2 is FQGNSA.

The gene calls are TRBV25-1 and TRBJ1-3; D is unresolved. CDR3 length equals 12 residues. Germline CDR1 reads MGHDK; CDR2 reads SYGVNS. V gave up 5 bases and J gave up 1 base, with 3 bases separating them. The CDR3 DNA reads TGTGCCAGCAGTCAATCTGGAAACACCATATATTTT. Its translation: CASSQSGNTIYF.

V gene TRBV5-1 combines with J gene TRBJ1-5; 11 bases are shared with TRBD1. CDR1 is SGHRS and CDR2 is YFSETQ in the germline V gene. With V trimmed by 4 bases and J by 2 bases, 5 bases remained unmatched. The CDR3 contains 16 residues. CDR3 loop: CASSPGTGGGNQPQHF. In DNA, the CDR3 is TGCGCCAGCAGCCCCGGGACAGGGGGAGGCAATCAGCCCCAGCATTTT. Full variable domain (missing parts from reference TRBV5-1 and TRBJ1-5): KAGVTQTPRYLIKTRGQQVTLSCSPISGHRSVSWYQQTPGQGLQFLFEYFSETQRNKGNFPGRFSGRQFSNSRSEMNVSTLELGDSALYLCASSPGTGGGNQPQHFGDGTRLSIL.

In this sample, this clonotype turned up a few times. V gene TRBV12-3 or TRBV12-4 combines with J gene TRBJ2-5; D not resolved. This CDR3 spans 13 amino acids. Trimming left V 2 bases short and J 3 bases short, with 7 bases between. CDR3 sequence (DNA): TGTGCCAGCAGTTTATTTGGCAAAGAGACCCAGTACTTC. The encoded protein is CASSLFGKETQYF.

This clonotype was detected only a few times. CDR3 loop: CASGPLRTYNEQFF. CDR3 in DNA: TGTGCCAGCGGGCCCCTGCGGACCTACAATGAGCAGTTCTTC. The chain is built from TRBV6-5 and TRBJ2-1; D remains unclear. This CDR3 has 14 residues. V was shortened by 8 bases and J by 2 bases, with 13 bases between the two germline ends. From germline, CDR1 is MNHEY and CDR2 SVGAGI.

This clonotype was seen many times. J is TRBJ2-5 and V is TRBV7-2; TRBD2 aligns across 9 bases. The CDR3 consists of 16 residues. Looked up from germline, CDR1 is SGHTA and CDR2 is FQGNSA. V dropped 2 bases and J dropped 2; count of bases not matched to a gene: 6. The CDR3 spells CASSLFSGRGQETQYF. In nucleotides, the CDR3 is TGTGCCAGCAGCTTATTTAGCGGGAGAGGTCAAGAGACCCAGTACTTC.

This clonotype turned up a few times. The chain is built from TRBV28 and TRBJ2-3, with D possibly being TRBD1 (6 bases). The CDR3 is 16 amino acids. The V gene's germline CDR1 is MDHEN and CDR2 SYDVKM. The V and J ends lost 4 bases and 2 bases respectively, with 16 bases between them. CDR3 bases: TGTGCCAGCAGTTCCCTCCGGGACACTTCCACAGATACGCAGTATTTT. Translation: CASSSLRDTSTDTQYF.

This clonotype was recorded at least ten times. The V and J genes are TRBV7-2 and TRBJ2-2, with D perhaps TRBD1 or TRBD2 (5 bases each). Germline V gene data show CDR1 as SGHTA and CDR2 as FQGNSA. The V end was cut by 5 bases, the J end by 3 bases, with 13 bases between. The CDR3 sequence is 15 residues long. The CDR3 DNA sequence: TGTGCCAGCAGCCCGTCGGGACGCGACACCGGGGAGCTGTTTTTT. It specifies CASSPSGRDTGELFF.

Here the CDR3 reads CASSQGGGSSYEQYF. The CDR3 nucleotides read TGTGCCAGCAGCCAAGGGGGGGGAAGCTCCTACGAGCAGTACTTC. The chain combines TRBV14 with TRBJ2-7; 7 nucleotides align to TRBD2. CDR1 and CDR2 from the germline V gene are SGHDN and FVKESK. The CDR3 is 15 amino acids. V was clipped by 1 base and J by 0 bases; unmatched bases: 3.

This clonotype has only a few counts. The chain carries TRBV19 and TRBJ2-1; TRBD2 matches 8 bases. This CDR3 is built from 15 residues. J was trimmed by 7 bases and V by 2 bases; bases with no gene match: 7. Germline loops: CDR1 LNHDA, CDR2 SQIVND (reference sequence). The DNA of the CDR3 is TGTGCCAGTAGTATATCTGCGGGAGGAGGGAATGAGCAGTTCTTC. Amino acids: CASSISAGGGNEQFF.

Many counts were recorded for this clonotype. V usage is TRBV10-3 and J usage is TRBJ1-1; possibly TRBD1 for D (6 bases). There are 14 residues in the CDR3. V lost 5 bases and J lost 5, with 15 bases in between. Germline V gene data show CDR1 as ENHRY and CDR2 as SYGVKD. CDR3 DNA sequence: TGTGCCATCAGTATACAGGGTCCGGGGACTGAAGCTTTCTTT. This translates into CAISIQGPGTEAFF.

The V gene is TRBV20-1, the J gene TRBJ2-7, with TRBD1 as a possible D gene (6 bases). CDR1 is DFQATT, CDR2 SNEGSKA, per germline (reference sequence). V was shortened by 0 bases and J by 4 bases, with 16 bases between the two germline ends. The CDR3 totals 15 residues. CDR3 nucleotides: TGCAGTGCTAGAGATTACGCCAGGGGTAGTTACGAGCAGTACTTC. It encodes CSARDYARGSYEQYF.